Listed below are T cell receptor beta chains from one sample, sequenced in a study of post-analysis software for immune sequencing data. TCRdb fed the PCR reads into MiXCR, producing one record per CDR3 protein. The table records roughly 800,000 distinct CDR3 sequences, about 50% of them present only once. Material: blood. The receptors come from a girl aged 5 to 17 with multiple sclerosis. CDR3s include the opening cysteine and the closing phenylalanine or tryptophan. The order of the fields is CDR3 length, V gene, J gene, D gene, clone size, CDR3 protein, CDR3 DNA. D genes are given only for firm matches. Some rows have no size entry. The others give once, few or many, or a class for an expanded clone.

CDR3 length: 16
V gene: TRBV29-1
J gene: TRBJ2-5
D gene: TRBD2
clone size: few
CDR3 protein: CSVLPGPRGGGKTQYF
CDR3 DNA: TGCAGCGTCCTCCCCGGCCCTCGGGGGGGTGGAAAGACCCAGTACTTC

CDR3 length: 15
V gene: TRBV20-1
J gene: TRBJ2-5
D gene: TRBD2
clone size: few
CDR3 protein: CSASPGLAGARTQYF
CDR3 DNA: TGCAGTGCTAGCCCCGGTCTAGCGGGGGCTCGGACCCAGTACTTC

CDR3 length: 14
V gene: TRBV20-1
J gene: TRBJ2-2
D gene: .
clone size: few
CDR3 protein: CSARVGRATGELFF
CDR3 DNA: TGCAGTGCTAGAGTAGGTAGGGCCACCGGGGAGCTGTTTTTT

CDR3 length: 13
V gene: TRBV10-3
J gene: TRBJ2-7
D gene: TRBD1
clone size: .
CDR3 protein: CAISAGTVYEQYF
CDR3 DNA: TGTGCCATCAGTGCCGGGACAGTCTACGAGCAGTACTTC

CDR3 length: 18
V gene: TRBV4-2
J gene: TRBJ2-3
D gene: TRBD2
clone size: .
CDR3 protein: CASSPGALAGPTADTQYF
CDR3 DNA: TGTGCCAGCAGTCCTGGCGCGCTAGCGGGGCCGACGGCAGATACGCAGTATTTT

CDR3 length: 15
V gene: TRBV11-2
J gene: TRBJ2-1
D gene: TRBD2
clone size: .
CDR3 protein: CASSLGLAKYNEQFF
CDR3 DNA: TGTGCCAGCAGCTTAGGACTAGCGAAATACAATGAGCAGTTCTTC

CDR3 length: 18
V gene: TRBV4-1
J gene: TRBJ2-1
D gene: TRBD2
clone size: .
CDR3 protein: CASSQVLLAGGADNEQFF
CDR3 DNA: TGCGCCAGCAGCCAAGTTCTACTAGCGGGAGGTGCGGACAATGAGCAGTTCTTC

CDR3 length: 15
V gene: TRBV4-1
J gene: TRBJ2-7
D gene: .
clone size: .
CDR3 protein: CASSQAGPPSYEQYF
CDR3 DNA: TGCGCCAGCAGCCAAGCGGGTCCACCATCCTACGAGCAGTACTTC

CDR3 length: 13
V gene: TRBV5-1
J gene: TRBJ2-7
D gene: .
clone size: .
CDR3 protein: CASSFGISYEQYF
CDR3 DNA: TGCGCCAGCAGCTTCGGAATCTCCTACGAGCAGTACTTC

CDR3 length: 16
V gene: TRBV4-2
J gene: TRBJ1-2
D gene: TRBD1
clone size: .
CDR3 protein: CASSQERQGQFYGYTF
CDR3 DNA: TGTGCCAGCAGCCAAGAGCGACAGGGACAATTCTATGGCTACACCTTC

CDR3 length: 14
V gene: TRBV7-9
J gene: TRBJ2-5
D gene: .
clone size: .
CDR3 protein: CASSLLSSEKTQYF
CDR3 DNA: TGTGCCAGCAGCTTATTGTCTAGCGAAAAGACCCAGTACTTC

CDR3 length: 12
V gene: TRBV20-1
J gene: TRBJ2-1
D gene: TRBD1
clone size: few
CDR3 protein: CSARTGRNEQFF
CDR3 DNA: TGCAGTGCTAGGACAGGGCGGAATGAGCAGTTCTTC

CDR3 length: 16
V gene: TRBV5-1
J gene: TRBJ2-1
D gene: TRBD1
clone size: .
CDR3 protein: CASSYTGQGASNEQFF
CDR3 DNA: TGCGCCAGCAGCTATACCGGACAGGGGGCAAGCAATGAGCAGTTCTTC

CDR3 length: 13
V gene: TRBV20-1
J gene: TRBJ2-7
D gene: .
clone size: .
CDR3 protein: CSARDLISYEQYF
CDR3 DNA: TGCAGTGCTAGAGATCTGATCTCCTACGAGCAGTACTTC

CDR3 length: 15
V gene: TRBV5-1
J gene: TRBJ1-2
D gene: TRBD1
clone size: .
CDR3 protein: CASSVTGGSNYGYTF
CDR3 DNA: TGCGCCAGCAGCGTAACAGGGGGCTCGAACTATGGCTACACCTTC

CDR3 length: 14
V gene: TRBV27
J gene: TRBJ2-5
D gene: TRBD1
clone size: few
CDR3 protein: CASSLLSGGETQYF
CDR3 DNA: TGTGCCAGCAGTTTATTGTCAGGGGGCGAGACCCAGTACTTC

CDR3 length: 15
V gene: TRBV4-2
J gene: TRBJ2-3
D gene: .
clone size: .
CDR3 protein: CASSQDQRAVDTQYF
CDR3 DNA: TGTGCCAGCAGCCAAGATCAGCGTGCCGTGGATACGCAGTATTTT

CDR3 length: 13
V gene: TRBV29-1
J gene: TRBJ2-3
D gene: .
clone size: .
CDR3 protein: CSVWGGVGVSQYF
CDR3 DNA: TGCAGCGTTTGGGGCGGAGTGGGGGTATCGCAGTATTTT

CDR3 length: 14
V gene: TRBV6-1
J gene: TRBJ2-5
D gene: TRBD1
clone size: once
CDR3 protein: CASRADRGMETQYF
CDR3 DNA: TGTGCCAGCAGAGCCGACAGGGGAATGGAGACCCAGTACTTC

CDR3 length: 14
V gene: TRBV12-3/TRBV12-4
J gene: TRBJ2-6
D gene: .
clone size: .
CDR3 protein: CASRSGSGANALTF
CDR3 DNA: TGTGCCAGCAGGTCTGGGTCTGGGGCCAACGCCCTGACTTTC

CDR3 length: 13
V gene: TRBV12-3/TRBV12-4
J gene: TRBJ1-2
D gene: .
clone size: few
CDR3 protein: CASSSSSGSGYTF
CDR3 DNA: TGTGCCAGCAGTTCGTCCTCGGGGTCTGGCTACACCTTC

CDR3 length: 18
V gene: TRBV9
J gene: TRBJ2-4
D gene: TRBD2
clone size: .
CDR3 protein: CASSVGSGGVLAKNIQYF
CDR3 DNA: TGTGCCAGCAGCGTAGGTAGCGGGGGGGTTCTAGCCAAAAACATTCAGTACTTC

CDR3 length: 15
V gene: TRBV5-1
J gene: TRBJ2-3
D gene: TRBD2
clone size: .
CDR3 protein: CASSLGGSYTDTQYF
CDR3 DNA: TGCGCCAGCAGCTTGGGCGGGAGTTACACAGATACGCAGTATTTT

CDR3 length: 13
V gene: TRBV10-1
J gene: TRBJ2-3
D gene: .
clone size: once
CDR3 protein: CTSSVSSTDTQYF
CDR3 DNA: TGCACCAGCAGTGTCTCGAGCACAGATACGCAGTATTTT

CDR3 length: 13
V gene: TRBV7-2
J gene: TRBJ2-7
D gene: .
clone size: few
CDR3 protein: CASSSSYSYEQYF
CDR3 DNA: TGTGCCAGCAGCTCTTCCTACTCCTACGAGCAGTACTTC

CDR3 length: 17
V gene: TRBV5-1
J gene: TRBJ2-5
D gene: TRBD2
clone size: .
CDR3 protein: CASSLGQLAGSQETQYF
CDR3 DNA: TGCGCCAGCAGCTTGGGCCAACTAGCGGGATCCCAAGAGACCCAGTACTTC

CDR3 length: 19
V gene: TRBV20-1
J gene: TRBJ2-7
D gene: TRBD2
clone size: .
CDR3 protein: CSARPGTSGRSRPVYEQYF
CDR3 DNA: TGCAGTGCTAGACCCGGGACTAGCGGGAGATCCCGGCCTGTCTACGAGCAGTACTTC

CDR3 length: 12
V gene: TRBV29-1
J gene: TRBJ1-1
D gene: .
clone size: few
CDR3 protein: CSVGEGRTEAFF
CDR3 DNA: TGCAGCGTTGGGGAGGGACGGACTGAAGCTTTCTTT

CDR3 length: 16
V gene: TRBV7-2
J gene: TRBJ2-7
D gene: .
clone size: many
CDR3 protein: CASSPSGTLSSYEQYF
CDR3 DNA: TGTGCCAGCAGCCCGTCCGGGACCCTTAGCTCCTACGAGCAGTACTTC

CDR3 length: 11
V gene: TRBV20-1
J gene: TRBJ2-3
D gene: .
clone size: .
CDR3 protein: CSAIDSHTQYF
CDR3 DNA: TGCAGTGCTATCGACAGCCATACGCAGTATTTT

CDR3 length: 14
V gene: TRBV12-3/TRBV12-4
J gene: TRBJ2-5
D gene: .
clone size: .
CDR3 protein: CASSSRDARETQYF
CDR3 DNA: TGTGCCAGCAGCTCTCGGGACGCAAGGGAGACCCAGTACTTC

CDR3 length: 15
V gene: TRBV7-2
J gene: TRBJ2-1
D gene: TRBD2
clone size: .
CDR3 protein: CASSYRGGPYNEQFF
CDR3 DNA: TGTGCCAGCAGCTACCGGGGGGGCCCTTACAATGAGCAGTTCTTC

CDR3 length: 14
V gene: TRBV3-1
J gene: TRBJ2-7
D gene: .
clone size: .
CDR3 protein: CASSQDPFSYEQYF
CDR3 DNA: TGTGCCAGCAGCCAAGATCCGTTTTCCTACGAGCAGTACTTC

CDR3 length: 16
V gene: TRBV20-1
J gene: TRBJ1-2
D gene: .
clone size: .
CDR3 protein: CSARDRWRFKAYGYTF
CDR3 DNA: TGCAGTGCTAGAGATCGATGGCGGTTCAAGGCCTATGGCTACACCTTC

CDR3 length: 15
V gene: TRBV20-1
J gene: TRBJ2-7
D gene: .
clone size: .
CDR3 protein: CSASKGGGGSYEQYF
CDR3 DNA: TGCAGTGCTAGTAAAGGGGGTGGAGGATCCTACGAGCAGTACTTC

CDR3 length: 14
V gene: TRBV12-3/TRBV12-4
J gene: TRBJ1-4
D gene: .
clone size: .
CDR3 protein: CASSLFRGTEKLFF
CDR3 DNA: TGTGCCAGCAGTTTGTTTAGGGGGACTGAAAAACTGTTTTTT

CDR3 length: 13
V gene: TRBV5-1
J gene: TRBJ1-6
D gene: .
clone size: few
CDR3 protein: CASSLVGNSPLHF
CDR3 DNA: TGTGCCAGCAGCTTAGTCGGGAATTCACCCCTCCACTTT

CDR3 length: 14
V gene: TRBV6-6
J gene: TRBJ2-1
D gene: .
clone size: few
CDR3 protein: CASRNRLTDNEQFF
CDR3 DNA: TGTGCCAGCAGGAATAGACTAACGGATAATGAGCAGTTCTTC

CDR3 length: 14
V gene: TRBV20-1
J gene: TRBJ2-1
D gene: .
clone size: .
CDR3 protein: CSATVGNRYNEQFF
CDR3 DNA: TGCAGTGCCACCGTGGGGAATCGGTACAATGAGCAGTTCTTC

CDR3 length: 15
V gene: TRBV11-2
J gene: TRBJ2-1
D gene: .
clone size: once
CDR3 protein: CASSLDSYPSNEQFF
CDR3 DNA: TGTGCCAGCAGCTTAGATTCCTACCCAAGCAATGAGCAGTTCTTC

CDR3 length: 16
V gene: TRBV4-1
J gene: TRBJ1-1
D gene: TRBD1
clone size: few
CDR3 protein: CASSQEVGQGAGEAFF
CDR3 DNA: TGCGCCAGCAGCCAAGAAGTGGGACAGGGAGCTGGTGAAGCTTTCTTT

CDR3 length: 13
V gene: TRBV12-3/TRBV12-4
J gene: TRBJ2-3
D gene: .
clone size: few
CDR3 protein: CASIADPTDTQYF
CDR3 DNA: TGTGCCAGCATCGCGGACCCCACAGATACGCAGTATTTT

CDR3 length: 16
V gene: TRBV2
J gene: TRBJ2-1
D gene: TRBD2
clone size: .
CDR3 protein: CASSGALASGVDEQFF
CDR3 DNA: TGTGCCAGCAGTGGAGCCTTGGCTAGCGGGGTCGATGAGCAGTTCTTC

CDR3 length: 20
V gene: TRBV5-1
J gene: TRBJ2-1
D gene: TRBD2
clone size: .
CDR3 protein: CASSSEPPGLAGGKSDEQFF
CDR3 DNA: TGCGCCAGCAGCTCTGAACCACCGGGACTAGCGGGAGGAAAGTCTGATGAGCAGTTCTTC